The 25 T cell receptor beta chains listed next were all sequenced from one sample in a study of cytomegalovirus exposure and HLA in healthy donors. Both 60 Vbeta primers and 13 Jbeta primers went into the PCR. Method: immunoSEQ multiplex PCR; TCRdb's copy keeps in-frame clones and lacks some. The data show 95,000 to 150,000 clones, roughly 15% seen once. The sequenced sample consisted of PBMCs. The source of these receptors is a woman aged 18-35 years in good health and CMV-seronegative.

A word on this clone: A read error may account for a junction end that differs from germline. The rearrangement links TRBV6-5 to TRBJ2-3, with TRBD1 identical over 8 bases. The CDR3 spans 13 residues. From germline, CDR1 is MNHEY and CDR2 SVGAGI. This chain's CDR3 is CASSSSGWDRRHF. The CDR3, as DNA: TGTGCCAGCAGTTCTTCCGGGTGGGACAGGAGGCATTTT.

This clone was counted only a few times. The chain has TRBV6-5 and TRBJ1-1; D gene uncertain. Looked up from germline, CDR1 is MNHEY and CDR2 is SVGAGI. This CDR3 has 16 residues. V dropped 1 base and J dropped 0 bases, with 12 bases sitting between them. The CDR3 spells CASSYWVGAMNTEAFF. For the CDR3, the DNA is TGTGCCAGCAGTTACTGGGTGGGAGCGATGAACACTGAAGCTTTCTTT.

This clone was observed a few times. This chain joins TRBV9 and TRBJ1-4, with a weak D call TRBD1 (5 bases). Germline V gene lookup returns CDR1 SGDLS and CDR2 YYNGEE. V shed 6 bases and J shed 1 base, with 16 bases lying between them. This CDR3 has 16 amino acids. The CDR3 DNA reads TGTGCCAGCACCCCAGGGCTAAGAGAAACTAATGAAAAACTGTTTTTT. Translated, it gives CASTPGLRETNEKLFF.

This rearrangement joins TRBV4-1 to TRBJ2-7; D is possibly TRBD1 (6 bases). Per germline, CDR1 MGHRA and CDR2 YSYEKL. The germline V and J ends were trimmed by 1 base and 2 bases, with 12 bases remaining between them. The CDR3 totals 15 residues. Here the CDR3 DNA reads TGCGCCAGCAGCCAAGGCGCCAGGGGAACCTACGAGCAGTACTTC. This gives the protein CASSQGARGTYEQYF.

The V and J genes are TRBV10-3 and TRBJ2-3; 7 bases match TRBD2. The CDR3 contains 15 residues. Germline V gives CDR1 ENHRY, CDR2 SYGVKD. V gave up 2 bases and J gave up 0 bases; unmatched junction bases: 2. CDR3 in DNA: TGTGCCATCAGTGAGGGGACTACCAGCACAGATACGCAGTATTTT. It codes for CAISEGTTSTDTQYF.

The chain uses TRBV30 and TRBJ1-6, with a possible D match to TRBD1 (5 bases). The length of the CDR3 is 14 residues. V gave up 4 bases and J gave up 8 bases, with 15 bases separating them. The germline V gene has CDR1 GTSNPN and CDR2 SVGIG (reference sequence). CDR3 residues: CAWTSRGGDSPLHF. The CDR3, as DNA: TGTGCCTGGACCTCTAGGGGAGGAGATTCACCCCTCCACTTT.

The sample holds a few counts of this clone. This rearrangement joins TRBV28 to TRBJ2-7; the D gene is possibly TRBD2 (6 bases). This CDR3 is 14 amino acids long. Germline CDR1 MDHEN, CDR2 SYDVKM. Trimming left V 1 base short and J 6 bases short, with 13 bases between. CDR3 sequence: CASSLYGSPSEQYF. CDR3 in DNA: TGTGCCAGCAGTTTATACGGGAGCCCATCCGAGCAGTACTTC.

This chain uses TRBV25-1 with TRBJ2-5; D not resolved. CDR1 and CDR2 from the germline V gene are MGHDK and SYGVNS. The germline V and J ends were trimmed by 3 bases and 5 bases, with 4 bases remaining between them. The CDR3 runs 11 residues. Written as DNA, the CDR3 is TGTGCCAGCAGTGATCGGGAGACCCAGTACTTC. Its translation: CASSDRETQYF.

V usage is TRBV21-1 and J usage is TRBJ1-4; the D call TRBD1 from the table was never checked on the DNA. TRBV21-1 is shown as a pseudogene. This CDR3 is 17 amino acids long. The DNA of the CDR3 is TGTGCCAGCAGCAAAGTAGGGACAGGGGGCTGTAATGAAAAACTGTTTTTT. Protein product: CASSKVGTGGCNEKLFF.

This clone was counted only a few times. The chain employs TRBV7-2 and TRBJ1-5; perhaps TRBD1 as D (5 bases). The germline CDR1 and CDR2 sequences are SGHTA and FQGNSA. The V end was cut by 1 base, the J end by 5 bases, with 9 bases between. This CDR3 has 14 amino acids. Here the CDR3 reads CASSLGTPDQPQHF. The CDR3 nucleotides read TGTGCCAGCAGCTTAGGGACACCCGATCAGCCCCAGCATTTT. Full variable domain (outside the CDR3, taken from reference TRBV7-2 and TRBJ1-5): GAGVSQSPSNKVTEKGKDVELRCDPISGHTALYWYRQSLGQGLEFLIYFQGNSAPDKSGLPSDRFSAERTGGSVSTLTIQRTQQEDSAVYLCASSLGTPDQPQHFGDGTRLSIL.

The V gene is TRBV10-3, the J gene TRBJ2-5, with TRBD1 matching over 8 bases. Germline CDR1 is ENHRY and CDR2 is SYGVKD. The CDR3 spans 13 residues. V shed 4 bases, J shed 5 bases, and the junction held 3 bases outside the gene matches. This CDR3 reads CAISASGGETQYF. CDR3 nucleotide sequence: TGTGCCATCAGTGCGTCAGGGGGCGAGACCCAGTACTTC.

The V call is TRBV7-9, the J call TRBJ2-7, with D possibly being TRBD1 (6 bases). Germline V CDR1 and CDR2: SEHNR, FQNEAQ (reference sequence). V lost 5 bases and J lost 3, with 14 bases in between. This CDR3 is 14 amino acids long. CDR3 in amino acids: CASSPPRGNYEQYF. The CDR3 DNA reads as TGTGCCAGCAGCCCGCCAAGGGGGAACTACGAGCAGTACTTC.

This clone appeared a single time. CDR3: CASSRGTVPTDTQYF. The CDR3 DNA reads TGTGCCAGCAGCCGCGGGACGGTCCCCACAGATACGCAGTATTTT. The chain has TRBV7-8 and TRBJ2-3, with D possibly TRBD2 on 6 matching bases. Germline V gives CDR1 SGHVS, CDR2 FQNEAQ. The CDR3 contains 15 residues. Between the trimmed V and J ends, which lost 5 bases and 2 bases, there was a span of 14 bases.

This rearrangement joins TRBV6-5 to TRBJ1-1, with 8 bases lining up with TRBD1. Germline values: CDR1 MNHEY, CDR2 SVGAGI. V gave up 6 bases and J gave up 5 bases; unmatched junction bases: 5. The CDR3 has 13 amino acids. CDR3 loop: CASRTGDGTEAFF. Written as DNA, the CDR3 is TGTGCCAGCAGGACAGGGGATGGGACTGAAGCTTTCTTT.

This clone was detected a few times. The V call is TRBV4-1, the J call TRBJ2-3, with D hard to call. With 1 base removed from V and 2 bases from J, the gap between germline ends came to 13 bases. CDR1 and CDR2 (germline): MGHRA, YSYEKL. The CDR3 is made up of 16 amino acids. CDR3 residues: CASSQAGSTLTDTQYF. For the CDR3, the DNA is TGCGCCAGCAGCCAAGCTGGGTCGACTCTCACAGATACGCAGTATTTT.

The gene calls are TRBV6-1 and TRBJ2-1, with D maybe TRBD2 (5 bases). This CDR3 comprises 20 residues. Germline assignment: CDR1 MNHNS and CDR2 SASEGT. V was clipped by 2 bases and J by 4 bases, with 27 bases between them. The CDR3 DNA follows: TGTGCCAGCAGTGAACCCGAGGGAAGCGGACCCTCACCACAATACAATGAGCAGTTCTTC. Amino acids: CASSEPEGSGPSPQYNEQFF.

The chain employs TRBV28 and TRBJ2-5, with TRBD1 as a possible D gene (5 bases). The V end lost 3 bases, the J end lost 3 bases, and 8 bases lay between the germline ends. CDR3 length: 13 residues. CDR1 and CDR2 (germline): MDHEN, SYDVKM. The CDR3 DNA reads TGTGCCAGCAGTTTCTCCAGGGAAGAGACCCAGTACTTC. This sequence encodes CASSFSREETQYF.

This sequence joins TRBV6-5 and TRBJ2-3; D possibly corresponds to TRBD2 (5 bases). The CDR3 has 12 residues. With 6 bases removed from V and 6 bases from J, the gap between germline ends came to 10 bases. CDR1 and CDR2 (germline): MNHEY, SVGAGI. CDR3 in DNA: TGTGCCAGCAGCCCGGGAAGGGATACGCAGTATTTT. It codes for CASSPGRDTQYF.

This clone occurred a few times. The rearrangement uses TRBV18 and TRBJ2-5, with D possibly TRBD2 on 5 matching bases. Germline values: CDR1 KGHSH, CDR2 LQKENI. This CDR3 is built from 13 residues. V lost 3 bases, J lost 5 bases, and 10 bases lay in between. CDR3 in amino acids: CASSPRDWETQYF. CDR3 nucleotides: TGTGCCAGCTCACCTCGGGATTGGGAGACCCAGTACTTC.

This clone was seen more than once but under ten times. J is TRBJ1-1 and V is TRBV30, with unresolved D. The CDR3 covers 11 residues. Trimming pared 8 bases from V and 1 base from J, leaving 8 bases between. The germline CDR1 and CDR2 sequences are GTSNPN and SVGIG (reference sequence). The CDR3 coding sequence is TGTGCCAACATAAGGAACACTGAAGCTTTCTTT. This encodes CANIRNTEAFF.

The sample holds a few counts of this clone. This sequence joins TRBV2 and TRBJ1-5; the D is unclear. CDR3 length: 18 amino acids. Germline V gene sequence: CDR1 SNHLY, CDR2 FYNNEI. Trimming left V 2 bases short and J 0 bases short, with 17 bases between. The chain's CDR3 is CASSETSPLLVSNQPQHF. The CDR3 region has the DNA TGTGCCAGCAGTGAAACTTCCCCCCTCCTGGTTAGCAATCAGCCCCAGCATTTT.

V gene TRBV5-4 combines with J gene TRBJ2-3, with D maybe TRBD1 (5 bases). This CDR3 has 13 amino acids. Germline V gene lookup returns CDR1 SGHNT and CDR2 YYREEE (reference sequence). V shed 2 bases and J shed 5 bases, with 9 bases lying between them. As DNA, the CDR3 is TGTGCCAGCAGCTTTGGCAGGGAAGATACGCAGTATTTT. Encoded protein: CASSFGREDTQYF.

V is TRBV30 and J is TRBJ2-4; 10 bases align to TRBD1. V was pared by 3 bases and J by 9 bases, with 8 bases of the junction left unmatched. CDR1 and CDR2 from the germline V gene are GTSNPN and SVGIG (reference sequence). The CDR3 is 14 amino acids. CDR3 in amino acids: CAWSSTGGKGIQYF. The CDR3 DNA reads as TGTGCCTGGAGCTCGACAGGGGGCAAGGGCATTCAGTACTTC. Drawing the rest from reference TRBV30 and TRBJ2-4, the complete variable domain is SQTIHQWPATLVQPVGSPLSLECTVEGTSNPNLYWYRQAAGRGLQLLFYSVGIGQISSEVPQNLSASRPQDRQFILSSKKLLLSDSGFYLCAWSSTGGKGIQYFGAGTRLSVL.

In this sample, this clone turned up a few times. The chain carries TRBV29-1 and TRBJ2-1; TRBD2 is a possible D gene (6 bases). Germline CDR1 is SQVTM and CDR2 is ANQGSEA. V dropped 3 bases and J dropped 2 bases, with 8 bases sitting between them. CDR3 size: 13 residues. The CDR3 DNA reads as TGCAGCGTTGAGGGGGGAGCCTACAATGAGCAGTTCTTC. Encoded protein: CSVEGGAYNEQFF.

This chain joins TRBV9 and TRBJ2-6, with 8 positions matching TRBD1. Germline V gives CDR1 SGDLS, CDR2 YYNGEE. The CDR3 length is 17 residues. J lost 1 base, V lost 3 bases, and 6 bases had no gene match. The CDR3 sequence: CASSARTGLSGANVLTF. The DNA of the CDR3 is TGTGCCAGCAGCGCCAGGACAGGGCTATCTGGGGCCAACGTCCTGACTTTC.